Described below is a single TCR beta chain sequence and its context. The antigen remains unidentified. Per the germline V gene, CDR1 is MNHEY and CDR2 is SMNVEV (reference sequence). V trimming: 6 bases; J trimming: 10 bases; junction bases outside the gene matches: 8. The CDR3 covers 13 residues. This sample was taken from a study of cytomegalovirus exposure and HLA in healthy donors. Regarding the study as a whole: There were 160 or so TCR beta chains listed as cytomegalovirus-associated. What a later analysis showed was that several of the most significant clusters appeared linked to common viral pathogens.

Primers included in the PCR were 60 Vbeta and 13 Jbeta primers. Sequencing used immunoSEQ multiplex PCR; TCRdb keeps in-frame clones, though not all of them. The table includes 200,000 to 250,000 clones, approximately 79% detected once. The origin of this receptor is a man over 45 in good health and CMV-seronegative. Material: PBMCs. The chain recombines TRBV27 with TRBJ2-1; TRBD1 matches 8 bases. CDR3 in DNA: TGTGCCAGCAGGGGGACAGGACTATTGGAGCAGTTCTTC. It encodes CASRGTGLLEQFF.